Listed below are T cell receptor beta chains from one sample, sequenced in a study of CD8+ T cells in alopecia areata. Sequencing was performed with immunoSEQ multiplex PCR; in TCRdb, only in-frame clones are kept and a portion is missing. This sample carries 200,000 to 250,000 clones, more than 45% of them seen once, and the ten largest clones take approximately 1.4%. The sample was CD4+ T cells sorted from blood, taken at week 4, from a patient treated with tofacitinib. The receptor set was obtained from a human donor with alopecia areata. CDR3s include the opening cysteine and the closing phenylalanine or tryptophan. D genes are given only for firm matches. Size is omitted from some rows. Given values are once, few, many or a class for expanded clones.

few	TRBV25-1	TRBJ1-4	.	TGTGCCAGCAGCCCCGGAAAGGAAAAACTGTTTTTT	CASSPGKEKLFF
.	TRBV28	TRBJ1-1	TRBD1	TGTGCCAGCAGTCTCCGGACAGGCGGTGCTGAAGCTTTCTTT	CASSLRTGGAEAFF
.	TRBV7-2	TRBJ1-6	.	TGTGCCAGCAGCCGAATTTCGGGGGGTAATTCACCCCTCCACTTT	CASSRISGGNSPLHF
.	TRBV30	TRBJ1-1	.	TGTGCCTCAACTCGGACAGCCGGTGGGATGAACACTGAAGCTTTCTTT	CASTRTAGGMNTEAFF
.	TRBV7-2	TRBJ2-2	.	TGTGCCAGCAGCTTTCGGGCCCGGGGCGGGGAGCTGTTTTTT	CASSFRARGGELFF
.	TRBV28	TRBJ1-1	.	TGTGCCATCAAACGGGGGGCGTCCGTACGTGGGACTGAAGCTTTCTTT	CAIKRGASVRGTEAFF
few	TRBV7-2	TRBJ2-1	.	TGTGCCAGCAGGAGGGGGAATGAGCAGTTCTTC	CASRRGNEQFF
.	TRBV25-1	TRBJ2-3	.	TGTGCCAGCAGTGAAGGGAGGGACAATGCGCAGTATTTT	CASSEGRDNAQYF
.	TRBV30	TRBJ2-2	.	TGTGCCTGGAGTGCTTTGGGAATCGGGGAGCTGTTTTTT	CAWSALGIGELFF
.	TRBV25-1	TRBJ1-2	.	TGTGCCAGCAGTGGATCGGATAAAACCTATGGCTACACCTTC	CASSGSDKTYGYTF
few	TRBV10-3	TRBJ1-5	.	TGTGCCATCAGTAGTTTTAGGGAAGGCCAGCCCCAGCATTTT	CAISSFREGQPQHF
.	TRBV7-2	TRBJ2-6	TRBD1	TGTGCCAGCAGCGCTCGGAAGGGGGCCGGTGGGGCCAACGTCCTGACTTTC	CASSARKGAGGANVLTF
.	TRBV27	TRBJ2-3	.	TGTGCCAGCAGTTACCGGGGGCAAGATACGCAGTATTTT	CASSYRGQDTQYF
.	TRBV7-3	TRBJ1-2	.	TGTGCCAGCAGCCCCGGCTCCTCTAATGGCTACACCTTC	CASSPGSSNGYTF
.	TRBV14	TRBJ2-1	TRBD2	TGTGCCAGCGGAGCGGGGAGGGCCTCCAATGAGCAGTTCTTC	CASGAGRASNEQFF
few	TRBV19	TRBJ2-7	TRBD1	TGTGCCAGTAGTTCCGGACAGGGGAAGTCGGGCGAGCAGTACTTC	CASSSGQGKSGEQYF
.	TRBV9	TRBJ1-1	.	TGTGCCAGCAGCCCTACATACAGGGACAACACTGAAGCTTTCTTT	CASSPTYRDNTEAFF
few	TRBV6-5	TRBJ2-7	.	TGTGCCAGCAGTCCCCCCAGGGCTCATGCCTACGAGCAGTACTTC	CASSPPRAHAYEQYF
few	TRBV14	TRBJ2-2	TRBD1	TGTGCCAGCAGCCGGAGGACAGGGCTCGGGGAGCTGTTTTTT	CASSRRTGLGELFF
.	TRBV5-1	TRBJ2-3	.	TGCGCCAGCAGCTCCGCAGGGAGCACAGATACGCAGTATTTT	CASSSAGSTDTQYF
.	TRBV5-6	TRBJ1-1	.	TGTGCCAGCAGCTTGGGTCGACAGATTGAAGCTTTCTTT	CASSLGRQIEAFF
.	TRBV5-1	TRBJ2-3	TRBD1	TGCGCCAGCAGCTGGGACAGCCACACAGATACGCAGTATTTT	CASSWDSHTDTQYF
few	TRBV6-5	TRBJ1-2	TRBD1	TGTGCCAGCACCCCGACAGGGGGGGGCTATGGCTACACCTTC	CASTPTGGGYGYTF
.	TRBV29-1	TRBJ1-2	.	TGCAGCGTTGAAGACGGTCAGCGTAACTATGGCTACACCTTC	CSVEDGQRNYGYTF
.	TRBV27	TRBJ1-2	.	TGTGCCAGCAGTTTCGCGGGGAACTATGGCTACACCTTC	CASSFAGNYGYTF
few	TRBV6-1	TRBJ1-5	.	TGTGCCAGCCAGACGGTTAATCAGCCCCAGCATTTT	CASQTVNQPQHF
many	TRBV5-1	TRBJ2-2	.	TGCGCCAGCAGCTTACCGGGCCCTGCCGGGGAGCTGTTTTTT	CASSLPGPAGELFF
.	TRBV10-3	TRBJ2-3	.	TGTGCCATCTGGCGGGGCACAGATACGCAGTATTTT	CAIWRGTDTQYF
.	TRBV29-1	TRBJ2-1	.	TGCAGCGTTGATCACTGGGAGAACTCCTACAATGAGCAGTTCTTC	CSVDHWENSYNEQFF
.	TRBV10-3	TRBJ2-1	TRBD2	TGTGCCATCACTGAGACTAGCGGGGGCAATGAGCAGTTCTTC	CAITETSGGNEQFF
.	TRBV29-1	TRBJ2-3	.	TGCAGCGTTGCGCGGGGAACTAGCACAGATACGCAGTATTTT	CSVARGTSTDTQYF
once	TRBV7-2	TRBJ1-2	.	TGTGCCAGCAGCTTAGGGCTCCGCGCAGCCAACTATGGCTACACCTTC	CASSLGLRAANYGYTF
many	TRBV7-2	TRBJ2-1	TRBD2	TGTGCCAGCAGCTCCCATGCGGGGGGAGAGAATGAGCAGTTCTTC	CASSSHAGGENEQFF
few	TRBV30	TRBJ1-5	.	TGTGCCTGGAGCAGAGGGCTGGATCAGCCCCAGCATTTT	CAWSRGLDQPQHF
.	TRBV29-1	TRBJ1-5	.	TGCAGCGTTGCAGGGCATAATCAGCCCCAGCATTTT	CSVAGHNQPQHF
.	TRBV7-9	TRBJ2-7	TRBD2	TGTGCCAGCAGCAGCGGGGTCCCCGACGAGCAGTACTTC	CASSSGVPDEQYF
.	TRBV30	TRBJ2-7	TRBD2	TGTGCCTGGAGTGTTGGGGTCGGGACTAGCGGACCCGAGCAGTACTTC	CAWSVGVGTSGPEQYF
.	TRBV7-8	TRBJ2-2	.	TGTGCCAGCAGCTTAGCTTGGACGGGAGTACGCGCGAACACCGGGGAGCTGTTTTTT	CASSLAWTGVRANTGELFF
few	TRBV13	TRBJ1-4	TRBD1	TGTGCCAGCAGCCGGACAGGGGAGGGGTATGAAAAACTGTTTTTT	CASSRTGEGYEKLFF
few	TRBV15	TRBJ1-5	.	TGTGCCACCAGCAGAGCAGAAATCAATCAGCCCCAGCATTTT	CATSRAEINQPQHF
few	TRBV27	TRBJ2-1	.	TGTGCCAGCAGTTTTCTGGGGACTGAGCAGTTCTTC	CASSFLGTEQFF
.	TRBV5-6	TRBJ2-5	.	TGTGCCAGCAGCTTGGGCAGGGAAGAGACCCAGTACTTC	CASSLGREETQYF